One and the same sample provided the 25 T cell receptor beta chains below, sequenced in a study of tumor-infiltrating lymphocytes in localized non-small cell lung cancer. The table came from immunoSEQ multiplex PCR; TCRdb's copy has only in-frame clones and leaves some out. The sample lists 6,600 or so clones, over 70% occurring once. Input material: lung tumor tissue. These receptors came from a human donor with non-small cell lung cancer.

The gene calls are TRBV4-3 and TRBJ1-3; maybe TRBD1 (5 bases). CDR3 size: 14 residues. The ends were cut back, 5 bases at V and 0 bases at J, with 8 bases in the middle. Germline V lookup: CDR1 LGHNA, CDR2 YSLEER. The CDR3 DNA follows: TGCGCCAGCAGCGCGGGGGGCTCTGGAAACACCATATATTTT. It encodes CASSAGGSGNTIYF.

The V and J genes are TRBV29-1 and TRBJ2-1, with TRBD2 matching over 12 bases. The J segment lost 2 bases and the V segment lost 6 bases, leaving 11 bases of the junction unmatched. Germline V gene sequence: CDR1 SQVTM, CDR2 ANQGSEA. The CDR3 has 17 residues. DNA of the CDR3: TGCAGCGTCGATGAATGGCCTAGCGGGGGGGCCTACAATGAGCAGTTCTTC. It encodes CSVDEWPSGGAYNEQFF.

The CDR3 reads CASSHGGNTEAFF. The CDR3 bases are TGTGCCAGCAGCCATGGGGGGAACACTGAAGCTTTCTTT. V gene TRBV5-8 combines with J gene TRBJ1-1, with D tentatively TRBD1 (5 bases). In germline, CDR1 is SGHTS, CDR2 YDEGEE. Trimming shortened V by 4 bases and J by 1 base, and 8 bases separated the two germline ends. The CDR3 has 13 residues.

V gene TRBV6-1 combines with J gene TRBJ2-5, with D possibly being TRBD1 or TRBD2 (5 bases each). Germline V gene lookup returns CDR1 MNHNS and CDR2 SASEGT. The length of the CDR3 is 15 residues. V lost 0 bases and J lost 2, with 10 bases in between. CDR3 bases: TGTGCCAGCAGTGAAGCGGGTGGGGGTCAAGAGACCCAGTACTTC. This codes for CASSEAGGGQETQYF.

This rearrangement joins TRBV5-1 to TRBJ2-7; no clear D. CDR1 is SGHRS, CDR2 YFSETQ, per germline. CDR3 length: 14 residues. Trimming pared 0 bases from V and 0 bases from J, leaving 7 bases between. CDR3: CASSLVGSSYEQYF. DNA for the CDR3: TGCGCCAGCAGCTTGGTCGGGTCCTCCTACGAGCAGTACTTC.

This rearrangement joins TRBV2 to TRBJ2-3; a possible D gene is TRBD2 (5 bases). V lost 3 bases to trimming and J lost 2 bases, with 18 bases between them. This CDR3 has 17 residues. The germline V gene has CDR1 SNHLY and CDR2 FYNNEI. CDR3 sequence reads: CASSDSTLSGSTDTQYF. In DNA form, the CDR3 reads TGTGCCAGCAGTGATTCGACACTTTCGGGATCCACAGATACGCAGTATTTT.

J is TRBJ1-2 and V is TRBV5-6; perhaps TRBD1 as D (6 bases). The length of the CDR3 is 14 residues. V was shortened by 0 bases and J by 4 bases, with 10 bases between the two germline ends. Germline values: CDR1 SGHDT, CDR2 YYEEEE. The DNA of the CDR3 is TGTGCCAGCAGCTTGGTCGGGGGCGGCTATGGCTACACCTTC. Protein: CASSLVGGGYGYTF.

V gene TRBV7-2 combines with J gene TRBJ2-4; TRBD1 aligns across 8 bases. The CDR3 has 12 amino acids. In germline, CDR1 is SGHTA, CDR2 FQGNSA. The ends lost 4 bases at V and 11 bases at J; junction bases unmatched: 4. This CDR3 is CASSSDRDVQYF. CDR3 coding DNA: TGTGCCAGCAGCTCGGACAGGGATGTTCAGTACTTC.

The chain is built from TRBV7-2 and TRBJ1-6; 8 positions match TRBD1. J was trimmed by 7 bases and V by 5 bases; bases with no gene match: 7. The CDR3 is 15 amino acids. Germline V lookup: CDR1 SGHTA, CDR2 FQGNSA. This chain's CDR3 is CASSQIGQGNSPLHF. In nucleotides, the CDR3 is TGTGCCAGCAGCCAGATAGGACAGGGAAATTCACCCCTCCACTTT. The full variable domain, rest sourced from reference TRBV7-2 and TRBJ1-6, is GAGVSQSPSNKVTEKGKDVELRCDPISGHTALYWYRQSLGQGLEFLIYFQGNSAPDKSGLPSDRFSAERTGGSVSTLTIQRTQQEDSAVYLCASSQIGQGNSPLHFGNGTRLTVT.

J is TRBJ2-1 and V is TRBV4-2; 10 nucleotides match TRBD2. The CDR3 covers 17 residues. Per germline, CDR1 LGHNA and CDR2 YNFKEQ. V lost 5 bases, J lost 6 bases, and 13 bases stayed unmatched. Here the CDR3 DNA reads TGTGCCAGCAGCGGAACCAGCGGGGGGGCCGGTATCAATGAGCAGTTCTTC. Translation gives CASSGTSGGAGINEQFF.

The chain combines TRBV5-1 with TRBJ2-7, with TRBD1 matching 12 bases. V lost 4 bases, J lost 4 bases, and 3 bases stayed unmatched. Germline CDR1 and CDR2: SGHRS and YFSETQ. This CDR3 has 14 residues. The CDR3, as DNA: TGCGCCAGCAGCGCGGGACAGGGGGCATACGAGCAGTACTTC. Encoded protein: CASSAGQGAYEQYF.

This clone was detected only once. V gene TRBV28 combines with J gene TRBJ1-6; unclear D gene. Per the germline V gene, CDR1 is MDHEN and CDR2 is SYDVKM. This CDR3 comprises 14 residues. Trimming removed 3 bases from V and 5 bases from J, with 8 bases in between. The CDR3 nucleotides read TGTGCCAGCAGTTTTGTAAGAAATAATTCACCCCTCCACTTT. It is translated as CASSFVRNNSPLHF.

V gene TRBV10-3 combines with J gene TRBJ2-7, with D uncertain. The CDR3 length is 11 residues. Trimming shortened V by 10 bases and J by 3 bases, and 10 bases separated the two germline ends. Germline CDR1 ENHRY, CDR2 SYGVKD. Here the CDR3 DNA reads TGTGCCAGTCGAGTTGGCTACGAGCAGTACTTC. This codes for CASRVGYEQYF.

This clone was seen a handful of times. This chain connects TRBV6-6 to TRBJ2-3; 9 bases are a match to TRBD2. The germline V gene has CDR1 MNHNY and CDR2 SVGAGI (reference sequence). J was trimmed by 6 bases and V by 2 bases; bases with no gene match: 3. The CDR3 is 14 amino acids. The CDR3 loop reads CASSYETSGDTQYF. The CDR3 nucleotides read TGTGCCAGCAGTTACGAGACTAGCGGCGATACGCAGTATTTT.

This chain uses TRBV18 with TRBJ1-3; D uncertain. Per germline, CDR1 KGHSH and CDR2 LQKENI. Trimming took 2 bases from V and 0 from J, leaving 8 bases between them. This CDR3 has 15 residues. DNA of the CDR3: TGTGCCAGCTCACCAACCGCCAGCTCTGGAAACACCATATATTTT. Its protein is CASSPTASSGNTIYF.

This chain joins TRBV10-3 and TRBJ2-2, with D perhaps TRBD2 (6 bases). Germline V gene sequence: CDR1 ENHRY, CDR2 SYGVKD. V was trimmed by 0 bases and J by 1 base, leaving 9 bases between them. The CDR3 covers 16 residues. Here the CDR3 DNA reads TGTGCCATCAGTGAGTCGGGGGGACTGAACACCGGGGAGCTGTTTTTT. Translation: CAISESGGLNTGELFF.

This clone was detected a few times. The J gene is TRBJ1-6, the V gene TRBV7-9, with D uncertain. Trimming cost V 6 bases and J 9 bases, with 18 bases left between them. CDR3 length: 15 amino acids. Germline CDR1 reads SEHNR; CDR2 reads FQNEAQ (reference sequence). The CDR3 here is CASRSPQAGGSPLHF. CDR3 nucleotides: TGTGCCAGCAGGTCACCCCAGGCCGGTGGTTCACCCCTCCACTTT.

This clone was seen just once. The chain employs TRBV6-1 and TRBJ2-1; 10 nucleotides align to TRBD2. The CDR3 is made up of 15 amino acids. Germline CDR1 MNHNS, CDR2 SASEGT. Trimming at V came to 8 bases and at J to 4 bases, leaving 8 bases not matched to a gene. The chain's CDR3 is CASAPLAGSYNEQFF. CDR3 nucleotides: TGTGCCAGCGCCCCACTAGCGGGGTCTTACAATGAGCAGTTCTTC.

This clone showed up just a few times. The J gene is TRBJ1-2, the V gene TRBV28; 9 positions agree with TRBD1. The germline V gene has CDR1 MDHEN and CDR2 SYDVKM. V trimming: 5 bases; J trimming: 8 bases; junction bases outside the gene matches: 9. This CDR3 contains 14 residues. The CDR3 DNA reads as TGTGCCAGCAGTCCCACCGGGACAGGGTTCGGCTACACCTTC. Encoded protein: CASSPTGTGFGYTF.

The V gene is TRBV6-5, the J gene TRBJ1-2; perhaps TRBD1 as D (5 bases). The CDR3 loop spans 16 amino acids. Trimming pared 2 bases from V and 8 bases from J, leaving 21 bases between. Germline CDR1 and CDR2: MNHEY and SVGAGI. For the CDR3, the DNA is TGTGCCAGCAGTTACGGTTGGGGCAGCGGGGTGGACGGCTACACCTTC. Translating gives CASSYGWGSGVDGYTF.

In its sample, this clone ranks as large. The chain uses TRBV27 and TRBJ2-3; 9 nucleotides align to TRBD2. CDR3 length equals 15 residues. The V segment lost 3 bases and the J segment 6 bases; nucleotides outside the gene matches: 7. The germline gives CDR1 MNHEY, CDR2 SMNVEV (reference sequence). The DNA of the CDR3 is TGTGCCAGCAGTTTGTCGCGGGGGGGCCGGGATACGCAGTATTTT. As protein: CASSLSRGGRDTQYF.

The chain uses TRBV7-2 and TRBJ1-4; 9 bases map to TRBD1. V dropped 5 bases and J dropped 8; count of bases not matched to a gene: 6. CDR1 and CDR2 from the germline V gene are SGHTA and FQGNSA. CDR3 length: 14 residues. CDR3 in DNA: TGTGCCAGCAGCCCGGCCGGGACAGGGGAAAAACTGTTTTTT. Translating gives CASSPAGTGEKLFF.

The rearrangement uses TRBV4-1 and TRBJ1-4, with D tentatively TRBD1 (6 bases). Deletions cut 3 bases from V and 8 bases from J, with 16 bases between. There are 15 residues in the CDR3. CDR1 is MGHRA, CDR2 YSYEKL, per germline. CDR3 sequence: CASSQSQGWGEKLFF. In nucleotides, the CDR3 is TGCGCCAGCAGCCAGTCTCAGGGGTGGGGCGAAAAACTGTTTTTT.

The chain employs TRBV6-6 and TRBJ1-3; the D gene is possibly TRBD1 (5 bases). Germline-derived CDR1 and CDR2 are MNHNY and SVGAGI (reference sequence). Trimming removed 5 bases at V and 0 bases at J, with 14 bases between. There are 16 residues in the CDR3. CDR3 amino acids: CASSRAGHLSGNTIYF. The DNA for the CDR3 is TGTGCCAGCAGTAGGGCCGGACACCTCTCTGGAAACACCATATATTTT.

This chain uses TRBV7-6 with TRBJ2-1; D unresolved. The CDR3 totals 15 residues. V was cut by 2 bases and J by 0 bases, with 8 bases left in between. The germline CDR1 and CDR2 sequences are SGHVS and FNYEAQ. In nucleotides, the CDR3 is TGTGCCAGCAGCTTAACGACTGCCTCCTACAATGAGCAGTTCTTC. Encoded protein: CASSLTTASYNEQFF.